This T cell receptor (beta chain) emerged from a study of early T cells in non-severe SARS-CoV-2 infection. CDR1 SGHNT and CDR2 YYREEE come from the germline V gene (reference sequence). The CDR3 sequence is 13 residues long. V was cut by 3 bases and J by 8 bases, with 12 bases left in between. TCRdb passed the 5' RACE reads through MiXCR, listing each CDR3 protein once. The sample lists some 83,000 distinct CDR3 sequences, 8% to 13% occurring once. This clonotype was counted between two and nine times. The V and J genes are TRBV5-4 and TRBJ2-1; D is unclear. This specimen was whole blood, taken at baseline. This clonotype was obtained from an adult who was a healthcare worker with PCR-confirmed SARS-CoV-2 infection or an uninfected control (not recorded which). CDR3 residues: CASSSLPGDEQFF. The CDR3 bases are TGTGCCAGCAGCTCTCTGCCCGGCGATGAGCAGTTCTTC. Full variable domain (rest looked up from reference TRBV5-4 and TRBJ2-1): ETGVTQSPTHLIKTRGQQVTLRCSSQSGHNTVSWYQQALGQGPQFIFQYYREEENGRGNFPPRFSGLQFPNYSSELNVNALELDDSALYLCASSSLPGDEQFFGPGTRLTVL.